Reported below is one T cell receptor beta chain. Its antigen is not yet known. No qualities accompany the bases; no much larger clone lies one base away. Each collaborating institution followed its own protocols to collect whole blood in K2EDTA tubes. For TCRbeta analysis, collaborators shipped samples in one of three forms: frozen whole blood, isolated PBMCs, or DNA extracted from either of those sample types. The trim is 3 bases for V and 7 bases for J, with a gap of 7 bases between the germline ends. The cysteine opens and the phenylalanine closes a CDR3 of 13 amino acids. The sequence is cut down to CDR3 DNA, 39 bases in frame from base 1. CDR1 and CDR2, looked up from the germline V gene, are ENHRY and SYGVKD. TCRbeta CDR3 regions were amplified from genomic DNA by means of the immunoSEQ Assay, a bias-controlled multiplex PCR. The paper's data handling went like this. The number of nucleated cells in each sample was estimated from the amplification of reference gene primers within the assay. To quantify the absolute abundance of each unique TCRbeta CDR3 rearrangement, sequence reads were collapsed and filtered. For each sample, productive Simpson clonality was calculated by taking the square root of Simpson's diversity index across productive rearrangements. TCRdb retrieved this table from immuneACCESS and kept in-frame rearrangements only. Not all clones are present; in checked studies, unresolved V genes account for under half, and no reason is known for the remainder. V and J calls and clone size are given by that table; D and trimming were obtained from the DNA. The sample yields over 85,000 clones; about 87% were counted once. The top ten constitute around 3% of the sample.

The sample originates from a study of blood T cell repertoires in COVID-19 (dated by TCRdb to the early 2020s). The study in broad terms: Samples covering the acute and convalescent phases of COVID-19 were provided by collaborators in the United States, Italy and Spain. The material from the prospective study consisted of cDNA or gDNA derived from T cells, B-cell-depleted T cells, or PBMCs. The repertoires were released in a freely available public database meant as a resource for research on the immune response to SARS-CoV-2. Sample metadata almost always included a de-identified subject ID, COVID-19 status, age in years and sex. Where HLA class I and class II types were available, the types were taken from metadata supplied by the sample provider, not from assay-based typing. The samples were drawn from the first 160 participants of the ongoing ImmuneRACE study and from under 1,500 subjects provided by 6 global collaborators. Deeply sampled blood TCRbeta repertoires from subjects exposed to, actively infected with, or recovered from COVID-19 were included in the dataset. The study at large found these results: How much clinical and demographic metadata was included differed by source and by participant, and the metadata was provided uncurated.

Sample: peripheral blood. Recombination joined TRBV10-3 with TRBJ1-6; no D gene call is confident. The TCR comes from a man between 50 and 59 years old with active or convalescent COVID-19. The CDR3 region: CAISDELNSPLHF. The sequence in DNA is TGTGCCATCAGTGATGAACTGAATTCACCCCTCCACTTT.